Each of the 5 T cell receptor beta chains below was sequenced from the same sample in a study of beta chain features in type 1 diabetes. The study's findings and limits: When Type 1 diabetes patients were examined, their TCRB CDR3s proved moderately but significantly shorter in all four CD4+ subsets.

The isolated RNA, all of it, was reverse transcribed, so expressed TCRB transcripts were what got sequenced. TCRdb's copy holds only in-frame clones and misses some; the assay was immunoSEQ multiplex PCR. The sample lists around 240,000 clones, around 16% occurring once. Their antigen targets remain unknown. The sequencing input was naive CD4+ T cells from blood. Every receptor here comes from a man aged 30-40 years with type 1 diabetes.

This clone was found once. The gene calls are TRBV7-9 and TRBJ2-6; the match to TRBD2 covers 12 bases. J gave up 2 bases and V 4 bases, and 3 bases lay outside the gene matches. The CDR3 sequence is 17 residues long. Germline V lookup: CDR1 SEHNR, CDR2 FQNEAQ (reference sequence). This chain's CDR3 is CASSSRLAGAGANVLTF. The CDR3 coding sequence is TGTGCCAGCAGCTCGCGACTAGCGGGAGCTGGGGCCAACGTCCTGACTTTC.

This clone was recorded a few times. The V gene is TRBV29-1, the J gene TRBJ2-7; no clear D gene. Germline lookup yields CDR1 SQVTM and CDR2 ANQGSEA. The CDR3 extends over 13 amino acids. V lost 5 bases and J 2 bases, leaving 13 bases between the germline ends. For the CDR3, the DNA is TGCAGCGTTCCTGGTACGGTTACCTACGAGCAGTACTTC. Its translation: CSVPGTVTYEQYF.

The chain is built from TRBV27 and TRBJ2-7; 12 bases match TRBD2. Trimming removed 5 bases from V and 6 bases from J; junction bases left unmatched: 5. This CDR3 is built from 14 residues. Germline CDR1 is MNHEY and CDR2 is SMNVEV (reference sequence). Here the CDR3 DNA reads TGTGCCAGCAGTCCCGGACTAGCGGGAAGCGAGCAGTACTTC. This sequence encodes CASSPGLAGSEQYF.

The rearrangement links TRBV5-6 to TRBJ2-1; 10 bases are a match to TRBD2. Trimming removed 3 bases from V and 5 bases from J; junction bases left unmatched: 8. The germline CDR1 and CDR2 sequences are SGHDT and YYEEEE. This CDR3 comprises 16 residues. The CDR3 DNA reads TGTGCCAGCAGCTCTCCGGGACTAGCGACCCACAATGAGCAGTTCTTC. This codes for CASSSPGLATHNEQFF.

V and J are TRBV2 and TRBJ2-3; 8 bases map to TRBD2. Trimming removed 7 bases from V and 1 base from J; junction bases left unmatched: 4. Germline V lookup: CDR1 SNHLY, CDR2 FYNNEI. The CDR3 sequence is 14 residues long. The CDR3 sequence is CASNAGGGTDTQYF. The DNA of the CDR3 is TGTGCCAGCAACGCGGGAGGAGGCACAGATACGCAGTATTTT.